This TCR beta chain was profiled in a study of regulatory T cells in long-lasting Graves disease (dated by TCRdb to about 2021). About the full investigation: Antithyroid drugs had been taken for less than 3 months by newly diagnosed Graves' disease patients. This study used TCR sequencing and RNA sequencing of peripheral blood to compare persistent Graves' disease patients against newly diagnosed Graves' disease patients. The study was registered as a clinical trial and conducted in China. A total of some 33 samples were covered by TCR sequencing, comprising some 13 persistent and around 20 newly diagnosed Graves' disease patients. What the work shows at the level of the full study, not this receptor alone: More public clonotypes were shared among persistent patients (roughly 2,700) than among newly diagnosed patients (approximately 930). Sequencing and analysis were limited to the TCR beta chain. Compared with newly diagnosed patients, persistent Graves' disease patients had lower TCR Shannon entropy and fewer highly expanded clones, which suggests clonal expansion. The study examined only peripheral blood because the primary lesion, thyroid tissue, could not be accessed. Persistent disease showed preferential use of TRBV28, TRBJ1-2 and TRBJ2-5, whereas newly diagnosed disease favored TRBV20-1 and TRBJ2-1. The small sample size was acknowledged by the authors as a limitation that may reduce accuracy.

CDR1 and CDR2, looked up from the germline V gene (reference sequence), are SEHNR and FQNEAQ. From cysteine to phenylalanine, the CDR3 is 17 amino acids long. Only CDR3 DNA remains: 51 bases, in frame from the first base. Compared with germline, V lacks 2 bases and J lacks 7 bases; bases without a gene match: 13. The sample's time point label, decoded: newly diagnosed GD, antithyroid drugs for less than 3 months. RNA was extracted from PBMCs in TRIzol for both TCR sequencing and RNA sequencing. Graves' disease was diagnosed according to American Thyroid Association guidelines. Patients were recruited from an endocrinology department in Xi'an, China. Each patient gave approximately 9 milliliters of peripheral blood, collected in an EDTA anticoagulant tube. Ficoll Paque Plus density gradient separation was used to isolate PBMCs, and no additional T cell sorting was done. An Agilent 2100 Bioanalyzer and agarose gel were used to assess RNA quality, and a NanoDrop 2000 was used to measure RNA concentration.

The library was built by means of multiplex PCR. Sequencing used an Illumina HiSeq 4000. TCR beta libraries were built with iRepertoire HTBI primers and Arm-PCR amplification of CDR3 regions. Gel purification was performed on PCR products prior to sequencing. Per the source publication's procedure: Gene usage analysis of CDR3 amino acid clonotypes relied on the 62 TRBV and fewer than 15 TRBJ segments identified across samples. COPE and FqMerger were used to merge the filtered high-quality paired reads into contigs. BLAST was used to align contigs to IMGT TRBV, TRBD and TRBJ reference genes, with CDR3 defined following IMGT. Any clonotype with a frequency above 0.1% was classified as a highly expanded clone. Repertoire diversity was measured by Shannon entropy, and V-J evenness by the Gini coefficient. Clonotypes shared by more than one individual were considered public. TCRdb reprocessed the public reads (quality trimming at Q25 with fastp, clone calling with MiXCR) and kept in-frame beta chains. Records with the same CDR3 protein are collapsed into one entry carrying the most frequent genes and DNA. Clone size and V and J calls follow TCRdb, not the original study. This sample gives about 450,000 distinct CDR3 sequences in total; about 17% of them show up just once. Roughly 10% of the sample rests with the top ten.

With regard to this clonotype: There is no known antigen for this receptor. Within one base of it there is no much larger clone, and no base qualities were kept.

The sample was also reused in another study, on T cells in Graves' hyperthyroidism and ophthalmopathy. From that second study: Stable Graves' hyperthyroidism was defined as the absence of progression to ophthalmopathy over 18 months of follow-up. Hyperthyroidism patients were newly diagnosed, with disease duration under 2 months, and aged 18 to 65 years. Exclusion was applied to patients with uncontrolled infections, other autoimmune diseases, pregnancy or lactation. Diagnoses were based on clinical symptoms, serum thyroxine and TRAb, thyroid ultrasound and orbital computed tomography. The TCR CDR3 was subjected to a first round of RT-PCR using the HTBI primer set and the Qiagen OneStep RT-PCR kit. Most expanded thyroid clonotypes (frequency above 0.001) were also detected in blood, a finding suggesting that blood repertoires may reflect thyroid immune responses. A model built on a 13 V-J signature distinguished ophthalmopathy from stable hyperthyroidism, reaching 85% to 90% sensitivity and 81.08% specificity in cross-validation and 80%/75% in testing. In validation, progression to ophthalmopathy was predicted by the model with 70.59% sensitivity and 72% to 85% specificity, a median of about 6.8 months before onset. To identify distinguishing TCR V-J signatures, a discovery cohort of some 99 patients was used, comprising 40 to 45 with Graves' ophthalmopathy and roughly 60 with stable Graves' hyperthyroidism. Prospective prediction of ophthalmopathy was tested in an independent validation cohort consisting of 18 to 20 hyperthyroidism patients and around 17 patients who later progressed to ophthalmopathy. The approximately 100 discovery patients were divided at random into training and test sets in a 7:3 ratio. Thyroid tissue and blood T-cell repertoires from about six Graves' hyperthyroidism patients were also compared in the study. After sampling, hyperthyroidism patients received methimazole starting at 30 mg daily, and ophthalmopathy patients received high-dose intravenous methylprednisolone. A second multiplex PCR round built the libraries, followed by size selection and purification. Libraries were sequenced paired-end with 100 bp reads on an Illumina HiSeq2000. Raw data were processed with SOAPnuke, discarding reads with adapters, uncalled bases, mean Phred below 15, or no exact constant-primer or identifier match. High-quality paired reads were merged with COPE v1.2.5, and unique nucleotide sequences were defined as clonotypes. MiTCR v1.1 was used to align clonotypes to the IMGT TRBV, TRBD and TRBJ reference segments. The analysis was restricted to V-J combinations with a frequency above 0.0001, which together covered 99% to 99.2% of the repertoires. The TCS score was defined as the ratio of F50 (clonal expansion) to E x V (chaos), calculated using BLOSUM62-based TCRdist between CDR3 peptides within each V-J. Welch's t-statistics and random forest reduced 500 to 550 V-J features to about 12, which were used in a naive Bayes classifier (R e1071). No statistical method was used to fix the sample size in advance, and group allocation was not hidden from the investigators. The paper describes TCR Vbeta CDR3 sequencing of some 130 peripheral blood samples, made up of under 50 ophthalmopathy patients, some 76 hyperthyroidism patients and roughly 17 progressor patients.

The chain is made from TRBV7-9 and TRBJ1-4; 7 middle bases align to TRBD1. The sequence came from a woman aged 25-40 years with Graves disease. Donor details come from another sample of the same person, matched by shared clones. The specimen comprised peripheral blood mononuclear cells (PBMCs), sampled at new diagnosis, from a patient treated with antithyroid drugs. The nucleotide sequence reads as follows: TGTGCCAGCAGCTTATACCCGGACAGGCCGAGGGGTGAAAAACTGTTTTTT. This is translated as CASSLYPDRPRGEKLFF.